This TCR beta chain was sequenced in a study of T cell clones after liver transplantation. Overall study: Patients counted as tolerant after at least one year off all immunosuppression, enzymes not exceeding twice normal.

Assay used: immunoSEQ multiplex PCR; TCRdb lists only in-frame clones, some missing. Of 6,000 to 6,500 clones listed, around three quarters are singletons. CDR3 length equals 15 residues. Trimming cost V 1 base and J 7 bases; bases outside gene matches: 4. Per germline, CDR1 SGHDN and CDR2 FVKESK. The clonotype was recovered from a human patient who received a liver transplant. The graft donor may be the source of some T cells. The rearrangement links TRBV14 to TRBJ2-1; 10 nucleotides agree with TRBD2. The material was CD8+ T cells from blood, obtained 24 months after liver transplant. The DNA of the CDR3 is TGTGCCAGCAGCCAAGCACTAGCGGGACGGAATGAGCAGTTCTTC. This translates into CASSQALAGRNEQFF.